The rows below give T cell receptor beta chains drawn from one sample of a study of T-cell memory formation after mild COVID-19. TCRdb ran MiXCR on the 5' RACE reads and lists one entry per CDR3 protein. The table records more than 100,000 distinct CDR3 sequences, over 15% of them present only once. Source material: PBMCs or a T cell subset sorted from them (not recorded which). These receptors all stem from a man younger than 35 who had mild COVID-19 (a few samples of this study predate the infection). Cell type and time point are not known. CDR3s include the opening cysteine and the closing phenylalanine or tryptophan. D genes are given only for firm matches. Clone size is not always given. Where it is, it says once, few, many or a class for expanded clones.

clone_size,d_call,j_call,cdr3_length,v_call,cdr3_nt,cdr3_aa
few,TRBD1,TRBJ1-5,16,TRBV7-3,TGTGCCAGCAGCCCGACCTATGGGACAGGGGATCAGCCCCAGCATTTT,CASSPTYGTGDQPQHF
-,TRBD2,TRBJ2-5,15,TRBV20-1,TGCAGTGCTAATCCTAGCGGGGGTCCCGGGGAGACCCAGTACTTC,CSANPSGGPGETQYF
-,-,TRBJ2-3,14,TRBV19,TGTGCCAGTAGTACATACAGGGTCACAGATACGCAGTATTTT,CASSTYRVTDTQYF
few,TRBD1,TRBJ1-4,16,TRBV7-6,TGTGCCAGCAGCTCACGGTTCCGGGACAGGGGTGAAAAACTGTTTTTT,CASSSRFRDRGEKLFF
-,TRBD1,TRBJ2-3,13,TRBV6-1,TGTGCCAGCATAAGGGACAGGGCAGATACGCAGTATTTT,CASIRDRADTQYF
few,-,TRBJ2-1,14,TRBV2,TGTGCCAGCAGTGAACAGGGGGGATACAATGAGCAGTTCTTC,CASSEQGGYNEQFF
few,-,TRBJ2-5,16,TRBV4-3,TGCGCCAGCAGCCTCAATCCGGAGCTCTCCGGGGAGACCCAGTACTTC,CASSLNPELSGETQYF
-,-,TRBJ2-3,15,TRBV7-7,TGTGCTAGCAGCTTATTGCCAGGGGGGGCAGATACGCAGTATTTT,CASSLLPGGADTQYF
-,TRBD2,TRBJ2-4,19,TRBV4-1,TGCGCCAGCAGCCAAGCTTCTACCGGGACTAGCGGGGCCAAAAACATTCAGTACTTC,CASSQASTGTSGAKNIQYF
-,-,TRBJ1-1,11,TRBV15,TGTGCCACCAGGAGGGGGGGAGAAGCTTTCTTT,CATRRGGEAFF
-,TRBD1,TRBJ1-6,13,TRBV19,TGTGCCAGTAGCCAGACAGGGGAATCACCCCTCCACTTT,CASSQTGESPLHF
-,-,TRBJ1-4,14,TRBV12-3/TRBV12-4,TGTGCCAGCAGTTTGAGGCAGAGTAATGAAAAACTGTTTTTT,CASSLRQSNEKLFF
-,-,TRBJ1-2,16,TRBV5-5,TGTGCCAGCAGCTTGGCCGTGACAGAAAGCCACTATGGCTACACCTTC,CASSLAVTESHYGYTF
few,TRBD1,TRBJ2-3,14,TRBV6-2/TRBV6-3,TGTGCCATAAGAAAACAGGGGGCCACAGATACGCAGTATTTT,CAIRKQGATDTQYF
few,TRBD1,TRBJ2-1,15,TRBV5-8,TGTGCCAGCAGCCGGCCGGGACAGGGTTTCAATGAGCAGTTCTTC,CASSRPGQGFNEQFF
-,-,TRBJ1-3,15,TRBV5-5,TGTGCCAGCAGCACGGACGGGAACTTCGGAAACACCATATATTTT,CASSTDGNFGNTIYF
-,TRBD2,TRBJ2-7,16,TRBV12-3/TRBV12-4,TGTGCCAGCAGCATCACATTGACTAGCGGCCCCTACGAGCAGTACTTC,CASSITLTSGPYEQYF
-,-,TRBJ2-4,15,TRBV19,TGTGCCAGTACCTCGGAGAACCGGGACTCCGCCATTCAGTACTTC,CASTSENRDSAIQYF
few,-,TRBJ2-3,13,TRBV29-1,TGCAGCGGCCGGGGGGCCCGCACAGATACGCAGTATTTT,CSGRGARTDTQYF
-,TRBD1,TRBJ1-1,13,TRBV29-1,TGCAGCGTAGCCAGGGGGATGAACACTGAAGCTTTCTTT,CSVARGMNTEAFF
-,TRBD1,TRBJ1-5,17,TRBV6-5,TGTGCCAGCAGCAAGACAGGGATTCGGGTCGGCAATCAGCCCCAGCATTTT,CASSKTGIRVGNQPQHF
-,-,TRBJ2-1,14,TRBV5-6,TGTGCCAGCAGCTTTATCCCGCCCTACAATGAGCAGTTCTTC,CASSFIPPYNEQFF
many,-,TRBJ2-2,15,TRBV3-1,TGTGCCAGCAGCCCCTGGGGCGGGGACGCCGGGGAGCTGTTTTTT,CASSPWGGDAGELFF
-,-,TRBJ1-3,12,TRBV6-6,TGTGCCAGCAGGCCAGGGGGAAACACCATATATTTT,CASRPGGNTIYF
-,TRBD1,TRBJ2-3,14,TRBV27,TGTGCCAGCAGTCAGGACAGGGGCGGGGATACGCAGTATTTT,CASSQDRGGDTQYF
many,-,TRBJ2-3,17,TRBV11-2,TGTGCCAGCAGCTCTCGGCTCGCCCAGGGGCCCACAGATACGCAGTATTTT,CASSSRLAQGPTDTQYF
-,TRBD2,TRBJ2-1,17,TRBV24-1,TGTGCCACCAGTGACCCCGGGAGGCGCAATTCCGACAATGAGCAGTTCTTC,CATSDPGRRNSDNEQFF
many,-,TRBJ1-1,14,TRBV5-1,TGCGCCAGCAGCTTGGACAGGATGAACACTGAAGCTTTCTTT,CASSLDRMNTEAFF
few,TRBD2,TRBJ2-7,15,TRBV12-3/TRBV12-4,TGTGCCTCCAGGACTAGCGGGGGTAGCTCCTACGAGCAGTACTTC,CASRTSGGSSYEQYF
-,-,TRBJ2-1,14,TRBV21-1,TGTGCCAGCAGCAACCGGGACTGCCCCAATGAGCAGTTCTTC,CASSNRDCPNEQFF
few,TRBD1,TRBJ2-1,15,TRBV7-2,TGTGCCAGCAGCCGTGACCGGGACAGGGCCAATGAGCAGTTCTTC,CASSRDRDRANEQFF
few,-,TRBJ2-1,12,TRBV7-2,TGTGCCAGCAGCTGGGGCCGAAATGAGCAGTTCTTC,CASSWGRNEQFF
few,-,TRBJ2-2,14,TRBV12-3/TRBV12-4,TGTGCCAGCAGTTTCCAAGGGGGCACCGGGGAGCTGTTTTTT,CASSFQGGTGELFF
few,-,TRBJ2-6,17,TRBV7-2,TGTGCCAGCAGCTTAGGTGGGGACTGGGAAACGGCCAACGTCCTGACTTTC,CASSLGGDWETANVLTF
-,-,TRBJ2-3,14,TRBV2,TGTGCCAGCAGTGACCGAACTAGCACAGATACGCAGTATTTT,CASSDRTSTDTQYF
many,TRBD2,TRBJ2-1,15,TRBV12-3/TRBV12-4,TGTGCCAGCAGTTTCTCAAGACTAGCGGGGGTTGAGCAGTTCTTC,CASSFSRLAGVEQFF
few,-,TRBJ1-5,17,TRBV20-1,TGCAGTGCCCGGCGGGGTATAGGTTTTGAAAGCAATCAGCCCCAGCATTTT,CSARRGIGFESNQPQHF
few,-,TRBJ1-1,16,TRBV5-1,TGCGCCAGCAGCTTGGGGGCGATCGGAGGCTCCGTGAATGCTTTCTTT,CASSLGAIGGSVNAFF
-,-,TRBJ2-5,13,TRBV7-7,TGTGCTAGCAGCTCCCAGGGTACAGAGACCCAGTACTTC,CASSSQGTETQYF
-,-,TRBJ1-6,14,TRBV4-1,TGCGCCAGCAGCCACGGGGGGGGGAATTCACCCCTCCACTTT,CASSHGGGNSPLHF
few,-,TRBJ2-1,13,TRBV5-1,TGCGCCAGCAGCGGCGGAGGGGGCAATGAGCAGTTCTTC,CASSGGGGNEQFF
-,-,TRBJ2-1,16,TRBV14,TGTGCCAGCAGCCGGAATCTAGGAAACACCTACAATGAGCAGTTCTTC,CASSRNLGNTYNEQFF
-,-,TRBJ2-2,14,TRBV5-1,TGCGCCAGCAGCTGGAAATCGAACACCGGGGAGCTGTTTTTT,CASSWKSNTGELFF
-,-,TRBJ2-3,16,TRBV21-1,TGTGCCAGCAGCCGGGACAGGGGAATGGGCACAGATACGCAGTATTTT,CASSRDRGMGTDTQYF
few,-,TRBJ2-5,16,TRBV11-2,TGTGCCAGCACCTCGAGGGTCGGCGTACGGGCGGAGACCCAGTACTTC,CASTSRVGVRAETQYF
-,-,TRBJ2-3,14,TRBV4-1,TGCGCCAGCAGCGTACGCGATTGGGGGGATACGCAGTATTTT,CASSVRDWGDTQYF